This T cell receptor (beta chain) was recovered during a study of CD8+CD57+ T cells in acquired aplastic anemia. Across the whole study: DNA per sorted CD4+ or CD8+ sample ranged roughly 0.19 to 30 ug, averaging 3.2 ug. Overall study findings and caveats: Patients versus controls showed no significant CD8+ Simpson's diversity difference. There were over 25 CD8+ CDR3 sequences that occurred in both patients and controls.

Concerning this clonotype: Its antigen is not identified.

CDR1 is ENHRY and CDR2 is SYGVKD in the germline V gene. The V and J ends lost 0 bases and 4 bases respectively, with 15 bases between them. The CDR3 loop spans 16 amino acids. Those patients picked for sequencing had displayed CD8+CD57+ cell expansion on flow cytometry. Genomic DNA was employed as the template in profiling TCR beta VDJ and CDR3. TCRdb itself ran the reads through MiXCR, one entry per CDR3 protein. Of 450,000 to 550,000 distinct CDR3 sequences in the sample, approximately 32% were seen once. The receptor comes from a human donor with aplastic anemia. Sequencing used sorted CD4+, CD8+, or CD8+CD57+ T cells (not recorded which) from PBMCs. The genes are TRBV10-3 and TRBJ1-2, with a weak D call TRBD1 (5 bases). The chain's CDR3 is CAISESFGREVYGYTF. In nucleotides, the CDR3 is TGTGCCATCAGTGAGTCTTTTGGCAGGGAGGTCTATGGCTACACCTTC.